This entry lists 8 T cell receptor beta chains sequenced from one sample in a study of Graves' ophthalmopathy and Graves' hyperthyroidism. Scientists amplified the TCR beta CDR3 regions from RNA transcripts. RT-PCR with HTBI primers came first, then second-round multiplex PCR. From the multiplex PCR reads, TCRdb called clonotypes with MiXCR, one entry per CDR3 protein. This sample yields over a million distinct CDR3 sequences, of which around a third are seen a single time; around 10% belongs to the top ten. The sequenced sample consisted of peripheral blood or thyroid tissue (not recorded which). The receptor set was obtained from an adult man with Graves' hyperthyroidism.

This clonotype occurred a few times. The chain employs TRBV14 and TRBJ2-7, with D perhaps being TRBD1 or TRBD2 (5 bases each). The CDR3 sequence is 17 residues long. Deletions cut 0 bases from V and 2 bases from J, with 17 bases between. Germline V lookup: CDR1 SGHDN, CDR2 FVKESK. CDR3 in amino acids: CASSQDHPWGFTYEQYF. The CDR3 DNA reads as TGTGCCAGCAGCCAAGATCATCCGTGGGGGTTTACCTACGAGCAGTACTTC.

In its sample, this clonotype was seen many times. V and J are TRBV9 and TRBJ2-5; 12 nucleotides line up with TRBD2. Germline CDR1 and CDR2: SGDLS and YYNGEE. The CDR3 is 15 residues long. With 2 bases clipped from V and 4 bases from J, the junction kept 3 bases outside the gene matches. The CDR3 loop is CASSVTGLAGETQYF. In DNA form, the CDR3 reads TGTGCCAGCAGCGTCACGGGACTAGCGGGAGAGACCCAGTACTTC. The full variable domain, in which reference TRBV9 and TRBJ2-5 provide the parts outside the CDR3, is DSGVTQTPKHLITATGQRVTLRCSPRSGDLSVYWYQQSLDQGLQFLIQYYNGEERAKGNILERFSAQQFPDLHSELNLSSLELGDSALYFCASSVTGLAGETQYFGPGTRLLVL.

This clonotype came up many times. The chain has TRBV2 and TRBJ1-4; D is undetermined. This CDR3 spans 11 amino acids. Trimming stripped 8 bases from V and 6 bases from J, with 7 bases between. CDR1 and CDR2 (germline): SNHLY, FYNNEI. This chain's CDR3 is CASAAHEKLFF. In nucleotides, the CDR3 is TGTGCCAGCGCAGCTCATGAAAAACTGTTTTTT.

This clonotype was seen at least ten times. V and J are TRBV29-1 and TRBJ1-1; the match to TRBD1 covers 7 bases. V dropped 3 bases and J dropped 11; count of bases not matched to a gene: 6. This CDR3 is built from 11 residues. CDR1 SQVTM and CDR2 ANQGSEA come from the germline V gene. CDR3 loop: CSVDETGSAFF. CDR3 nucleotide sequence: TGCAGCGTTGATGAGACAGGGTCGGCTTTCTTT.

There are a few counts of this clonotype. The gene calls are TRBV20-1 and TRBJ2-7, with 8 bases fitting TRBD1. Per germline, CDR1 DFQATT and CDR2 SNEGSKA (reference sequence). This CDR3 region has 16 residues. Trimming cost V 1 base and J 1 base; bases outside gene matches: 9. CDR3 amino acids: CSARAFMDRASYEQYF. CDR3 in DNA: TGCAGTGCTAGAGCCTTCATGGACAGGGCGTCCTACGAGCAGTACTTC.

The chain uses TRBV29-1 and TRBJ2-5, with 7 bases fitting TRBD2. The J segment lost 2 bases and the V segment lost 1 base, leaving 7 bases of the junction unmatched. Germline loops: CDR1 SQVTM, CDR2 ANQGSEA. The CDR3 covers 15 residues. CDR3 sequence reads: CSVEGASGSQETQYF. The CDR3 DNA follows: TGCAGCGTTGAAGGAGCTAGCGGTTCTCAAGAGACCCAGTACTTC.

This clonotype was picked up many times. The chain couples TRBV7-2 to TRBJ1-3; no clear D gene. Germline assignment: CDR1 SGHTA and CDR2 FQGNSA. The CDR3 is 14 amino acids. V was pared by 6 bases and J by 0 bases, with 9 bases between. The CDR3 coding sequence is TGTGCCAGCAGAACAGTGTACTCTGGAAACACCATATATTTT. Encoded protein: CASRTVYSGNTIYF.

This chain links TRBV10-3 with TRBJ1-1; D gene unclear. The V end was cut by 6 bases, the J end by 0 bases, with 11 bases between. This CDR3 contains 14 residues. Germline-derived CDR1 and CDR2 are ENHRY and SYGVKD. The CDR3 loop reads CAISPGSMNTEAFF. For the CDR3, the DNA is TGTGCCATCAGCCCGGGCAGCATGAACACTGAAGCTTTCTTT.